This T cell receptor (beta chain) derives from a study of cytomegalovirus exposure and HLA in healthy donors. Study results and caveats: Earlier results showed most TCR beta V segments being productive about 87% or about 30% of the time.

Use of 60 Vbeta and 13 Jbeta primers characterized the PCR. Libraries were prepared by immunoSEQ multiplex PCR; TCRdb keeps only in-frame clonotypes and omits some of them. Among about 180,000 clones, 75% to 85% were seen once, and the ten largest hold more than 3%. J lost 5 bases, V lost 5 bases, and 18 bases had no gene match. Germline assignment: CDR1 SGHVS and CDR2 FNYEAQ. The CDR3 sequence is 20 residues long. Concerning this clone itself: Its antigen is still unknown.

This clonotype originated in a woman aged 55-69 years in good health and CMV-seropositive. The chain combines TRBV7-6 with TRBJ2-3; TRBD2 aligns across 14 bases. The material sequenced was PBMCs. The CDR3 loop reads CASSPQGLGLAGDKKDTQYF. CDR3 nucleotides: TGTGCCAGCAGCCCACAGGGTTTGGGACTAGCGGGAGACAAAAAAGATACGCAGTATTTT.